This T cell receptor (beta chain) originates from a study of PD-1 blockade in classical Hodgkin lymphoma. Study results and caveats: Significantly greater TCR diversity emerged by C4D1 in CD4+ cells but not CD8+ cells. It was among complete responders that baseline diversity resembled that of newly diagnosed patients. Reported findings placed baseline TCR diversity lower in newly diagnosed patients (compared with healthy donors).

Note on this clone: Antigen: not known.

Trimming pared 4 bases from V and 8 bases from J, leaving 12 bases between. CDR3 size: 12 residues. Germline assignment: CDR1 SGHRS and CDR2 YFSETQ. The assay was immunoSEQ multiplex PCR, and TCRdb's table has in-frame clones only and misses some. The repertoire includes approximately 8,800 clones, 80% to 85% of them detected once, and roughly an eighth sits in the top ten. Each patient relapsed following autologous stem cell transplantation, and prior brentuximab vedotin exposure differed. The CD4+ T cells used were purified from thawed PBMCs through magnetic negative selection. The sequencing used CD4+ T cells from blood, collected at baseline. The clonotype was recovered from a human donor with classical Hodgkin lymphoma. The gene calls are TRBV5-1 and TRBJ1-1; weak D call: TRBD1 (6 bases). CDR3 coding DNA: TGCGCCAGCAGCCGGGACACCTTAGAAGCTTTCTTT. This codes for CASSRDTLEAFF.